This T cell receptor beta chain comes out of a study of control samples from healthy donors and cancer patients. Here immunoSEQ multiplex PCR was the method, and the copy in TCRdb shows in-frame clones only, minus some. The sample has around 130,000 clones, roughly 88% seen once. Looked up from germline, CDR1 is MNHEY and CDR2 is SVGAGI. This CDR3 comprises 15 residues. V shed 5 bases and J 10 bases; nucleotides not matched to a gene: 12. The sequenced sample was blood. This TCR was recovered from a man in his fifties in good health. The V call is TRBV6-5, the J call TRBJ2-7, with 12 bases that match TRBD1. The chain's CDR3 is CASSNPGQGAIHQYF. As DNA, the CDR3 is TGTGCCAGCAGTAATCCGGGACAGGGGGCGATCCACCAGTACTTC.